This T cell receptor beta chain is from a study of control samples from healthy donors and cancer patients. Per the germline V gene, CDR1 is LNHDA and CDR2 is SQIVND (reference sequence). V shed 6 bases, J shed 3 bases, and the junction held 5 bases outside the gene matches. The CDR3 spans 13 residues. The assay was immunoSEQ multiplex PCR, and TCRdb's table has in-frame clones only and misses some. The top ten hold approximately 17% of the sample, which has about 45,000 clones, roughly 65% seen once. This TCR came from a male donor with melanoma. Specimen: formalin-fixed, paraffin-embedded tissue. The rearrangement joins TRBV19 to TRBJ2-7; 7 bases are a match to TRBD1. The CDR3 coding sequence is TGTGCCAGTAGGCAGGGACAGCTCTACGAGCAGTACTTC. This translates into CASRQGQLYEQYF.